This T cell receptor beta chain was profiled in a study of T cell clonality in common variable immunodeficiency (dated by TCRdb to about 2015). For sequencing input, CVID and control samples contributed equivalent amounts of genomic DNA. For every sample, a 60 bp segment covering the rearranged TCRbeta CDR3 region was amplified and then sequenced. The immunoSEQ assay, a bias-corrected multiplex PCR with high-throughput sequencing, was employed for TCRbeta amplification. In the source study's methods: Each unique nucleotide sequence was treated as a clone and annotated with V, D and J genes, copy number and frequency. Sequences were labeled productive if in frame, and non-productive if out of frame or containing stop codons. As previously described, clonality was computed from Shannon's entropy. Mean CDR3 Kyte-Doolittle hydropathy was derived from the predicted amino acid sequences of productive clones. Hierarchical clustering of scaled V gene usage was performed with the R hclust function using Manhattan distance and complete linkage. Sharing of clones by CDR3 amino acid sequence was evaluated by resampling 12 repertoires per group over 100 rounds. The repertoires were screened for about 70 published EBV-specific TCRbeta sequences and some 230 published CMV-specific TCRbeta sequences. A couple of CVID samples that yielded fewer than 10,000 sequences were excluded from the analysis, so roughly 42 CVID repertoires were retained. Held by TCRdb, this immuneACCESS table contains in-frame sequences only and omits some clones. Under half of the omission traces to an unresolved V gene where checked; the cause of the rest is unknown. V, J and clone size are taken as reported in that table, and D and trimming were inferred from the DNA itself. In this sample, about 20,000 clones appear, none counted once only. About 15% of the sample goes to the ten largest clones.

Via the germline V gene (reference sequence), CDR1 is LNHDA and CDR2 SQIVND. V is pruned by 5 bases and J by 5 bases, leaving 16 bases of the junction without a gene match. Including the terminal cysteine and phenylalanine, the CDR3 comprises 17 residues. Shown are 42 bases from within the CDR3, in frame from base 1. There are many counts of this clone. Its binding antigen is unknown. The DNA ends 3 residues before the CDR3 does, and the rest of the CDR3 is filled in from the germline J gene. Findings and caveats that apply to the study as a whole: Healthy controls shared more TCRbeta clones with each other than CVID subjects shared among themselves (p < 0.0001). According to the authors, figuring out what caused the increased clonality in CVID would require sequencing the repertoires of T cell subpopulations. Correlations of repertoire features with clinical complications were constrained by heterogeneity among patients within the CVID cohort. Fewer deletions and N-nucleotide insertions were reportedly observed in CVID TCRbeta sequences, and highly modified clones with 13 or more V deletions were reportedly absent from CVID TCRbeta sequences. Increased TCRbeta clonality was found in CVID subjects compared with healthy controls (t-test p = 0.018), with the increase being most characteristic of about a third of subjects. Even though DNA input was the same, control samples had an average of roughly 76,000 unique sequences each, compared with roughly 34,000 in CVID samples.

Standard criteria, namely reduction of serum IgG, IgA and/or IgM below the normal range together with specific antibody deficiency, were applied for the diagnosis of CVID. The CVID group comprised about 46 subjects, about 15 female and around 30 male, aged about 9 to 65 years with a mean age of around 36. Both CVID patients and healthy controls were predominantly of Caucasian heritage. Replacement immunoglobulin therapy had been administered to all CVID subjects for at least one year at the time of study participation. When blood was collected, none of the CVID subjects were ill or on immunomodulatory or immunosuppressive medication. Heparinized peripheral whole blood samples of about 5 to 8.5 ml were collected from each donor. Genomic DNA from adults with common variable immune deficiency (CVID) and from healthy adult controls was the source for sequencing TCRbeta CDR3 repertoires. Diluted blood was density-centrifuged over Hypaque 1077 or Ficoll-Paque to isolate peripheral blood mononuclear cells. Unsorted mononuclear cells served as the source of genomic DNA, which was extracted either by Qiagen column purification or by a centrifugation-based method.

The V gene is TRBV19 and the J gene is TRBJ2-7; TRBD1 aligns with 9 central bases. The sequencing input was peripheral blood mononuclear cells. The sequence was collected from a human donor with common variable immunodeficiency. The sequenced CDR3 bases are TGTGCCAGTAGTGCCCGGGACAGGGAAGATTTTGGAGACGAG. Translated, this is CASSARDREDFGDE. The complete CDR3 protein is CASSARDREDFGDEQYF.